What follows are 19 T cell receptor beta chains derived from one specimen sequenced in a study of blood T cell repertoires in COVID-19. TCRdb keeps only in-frame clones here, not all; method: immunoSEQ multiplex PCR. The sample contains 150,000 to 200,000 clones, almost 80% of which appear only once. Sequenced material: peripheral blood. The receptors stem from a woman in her seventies with acute or convalescent COVID-19.

J is TRBJ1-2 and V is TRBV6-2 or TRBV6-3, with D tentatively TRBD1 (5 bases). The CDR3 runs 14 residues. Trimming pared 4 bases from V and 5 bases from J, leaving 14 bases between. Germline CDR1 reads MNHEY; CDR2 reads SVGEGT. CDR3 residues: CASSFSQGTYGYTF. CDR3 sequence (DNA): TGTGCCAGCAGTTTTTCTCAGGGAACATATGGCTACACCTTC.

The CDR3 DNA is TGTGCCAGCAGAACTAACTATTTGAAGGACAGGGATTCGAATGAGCAGTTCTTC. This sequence encodes CASRTNYLKDRDSNEQFF. The rearrangement joins TRBV5-5 to TRBJ2-1, with 8 bases matching TRBD1. The CDR3 contains 18 residues. Germline trimming cut 5 bases from V and 7 bases from J; bases unmatched to any gene: 20. Germline V lookup: CDR1 SGHKS, CDR2 YYEKEE (reference sequence). Variable domain in full (rest from reference TRBV5-5 and TRBJ2-1): DAGVTQSPTHLIKTRGQQVTLRCSPISGHKSVSWYQQVLGQGPQFIFQYYEKEERGRGNFPDRFSARQFPNYSSELNVNALLLGDSALYLCASRTNYLKDRDSNEQFFGPGTRLTVL.

The chain employs TRBV5-1 and TRBJ2-5, with TRBD2 matching 9 bases. Germline V gene sequence: CDR1 SGHRS, CDR2 YFSETQ. The CDR3 sequence is 20 residues long. Losses at the gene ends were 2 bases for V and 4 bases for J; bases not matched to a gene: 21. The chain's CDR3 is CASSLSGGRAGNINGETQYF. The CDR3 coding sequence is TGCGCCAGCAGCTTATCCGGCGGGAGGGCGGGCAATATCAACGGAGAGACCCAGTACTTC.

The chain recombines TRBV2 with TRBJ1-5; perhaps TRBD1 as D (6 bases). This CDR3 has 15 residues. CDR1 and CDR2 (germline): SNHLY, FYNNEI. The ends were cut back, 3 bases at V and 5 bases at J, with 14 bases in the middle. The CDR3 region is CASSEVRGPDQPQHF. The CDR3 DNA sequence: TGTGCCAGCAGTGAGGTCAGGGGCCCGGATCAGCCCCAGCATTTT.

V is TRBV2 and J is TRBJ1-4, with D uncertain. This CDR3 is 14 amino acids long. V shed 7 bases and J shed 0 bases, with 9 bases lying between them. The germline V gene encodes CDR1 SNHLY and CDR2 FYNNEI. In nucleotides, the CDR3 is TGTGCCAGCAAAGAGTATGCAACTAATGAAAAACTGTTTTTT. It codes for CASKEYATNEKLFF.

The V call is TRBV4-1, the J call TRBJ2-7; a weak D match, TRBD1 (6 bases). Germline V gene data show CDR1 as MGHRA and CDR2 as YSYEKL. There are 14 residues in the CDR3. Trimming stripped 6 bases from V and 2 bases from J, with 14 bases between. The DNA for the CDR3 is TGCGCCAGCAGTTTTGGACAGTTTACCTACGAGCAGTACTTC. It is translated as CASSFGQFTYEQYF.

This clone came up a few times. The chain joins TRBV7-9 to TRBJ2-5; 10 nucleotides line up with TRBD1. V trimming: 5 bases; J trimming: 4 bases; junction bases outside the gene matches: 10. Germline values: CDR1 SEHNR, CDR2 FQNEAQ (reference sequence). The CDR3 runs 16 residues. The CDR3 sequence: CASSPEPGQGPETQYF. The CDR3 coding sequence is TGTGCCAGCAGCCCGGAACCGGGACAGGGGCCAGAGACCCAGTACTTC.

J is TRBJ2-1 and V is TRBV29-1, with TRBD1 as a possible D gene (6 bases). The CDR3 runs 15 residues. Trimming pared 6 bases from V and 4 bases from J, leaving 19 bases between. The germline gives CDR1 SQVTM, CDR2 ANQGSEA. The CDR3 loop is CSVKQQGHEYNEQFF. The CDR3 DNA is TGCAGCGTGAAACAGCAGGGGCACGAATACAATGAGCAGTTCTTC.

This clone came up once. V is TRBV28 and J is TRBJ2-1; D perhaps matches TRBD2 (6 bases). This CDR3 is 14 amino acids long. Germline V gives CDR1 MDHEN, CDR2 SYDVKM. Trimming left V 10 bases short and J 3 bases short, with 16 bases between. DNA of the CDR3: TGTGCCACTCACCCCGGGAGCTTCTACAATGAGCAGTTCTTC. Translated: CATHPGSFYNEQFF.

V gene TRBV7-8 combines with J gene TRBJ1-4; D perhaps matches TRBD1 (6 bases). V dropped 1 base and J dropped 0 bases, with 15 bases sitting between them. Germline values: CDR1 SGHVS, CDR2 FQNEAQ. The CDR3 extends over 18 amino acids. The CDR3 DNA is TGTGCCAGCAGCTTAGGGACAGCGATATATTCAACTAATGAAAAACTGTTTTTT. It translates to CASSLGTAIYSTNEKLFF.

This chain joins TRBV6-1 and TRBJ2-2; 15 nucleotides line up with TRBD2. Germline CDR1 MNHNS, CDR2 SASEGT. Germline trimming cut 6 bases from V and 5 bases from J; bases unmatched to any gene: 1. The CDR3 runs 15 residues. CDR3 loop: CASRGLAGGTGELFF. The CDR3 DNA is TGTGCCAGCAGAGGACTAGCGGGAGGGACCGGGGAGCTGTTTTTT.

CDR3 coding DNA: TGTGCCAGCAGTTCAGGGACAGGGGGCTACGAGCAGTACTTC. As protein: CASSSGTGGYEQYF. The rearrangement uses TRBV6-6 and TRBJ2-7; 11 nucleotides line up with TRBD1. The CDR3 has 14 amino acids. V lost 4 bases, J lost 3 bases, and 2 bases stayed unmatched. Germline values: CDR1 MNHNY, CDR2 SVGAGI (reference sequence).

The chain combines TRBV7-6 with TRBJ2-7, with 7 bases aligning to TRBD1. J gave up 0 bases and V 1 base, and 9 bases lay outside the gene matches. The CDR3 totals 17 residues. The germline CDR1 and CDR2 sequences are SGHVS and FNYEAQ. The CDR3 region is CASSLGETGPSSYEQYF. In nucleotides, the CDR3 is TGTGCCAGCAGCTTAGGAGAGACAGGGCCGAGCTCCTACGAGCAGTACTTC.

The rearrangement joins TRBV3-1 (or the pseudogene TRBV3-2) to TRBJ2-1, with 9 bases aligning to TRBD2. V dropped 3 bases and J dropped 7; count of bases not matched to a gene: 7. The CDR3 is 15 residues long. The germline gives CDR1 LGHDT, CDR2 YNNKEL (reference sequence). The CDR3 DNA follows: TGTGCCAGCAGCCATCTTGTGACTAGCGGAAATGAGCAGTTCTTC. Amino acids: CASSHLVTSGNEQFF.

The rearrangement links TRBV19 to TRBJ2-3, with TRBD2 identical over 8 bases. Germline V CDR1 and CDR2: LNHDA, SQIVND (reference sequence). The CDR3 consists of 20 residues. Trimming took 5 bases from V and 0 from J; bases not matched to a gene: 19. Here the CDR3 reads CASSRLGRAFGAQSTDTQYF. The CDR3 DNA follows: TGTGCCAGTAGTCGGCTCGGGAGGGCCTTCGGAGCACAAAGCACAGATACGCAGTATTTT.

The chain is built from TRBV15 and TRBJ1-2; no firm D call. The CDR3 consists of 14 residues. Germline CDR1 LNHNV, CDR2 YYDKDF (reference sequence). V lost 0 bases to trimming and J lost 7 bases, with 12 bases between them. The CDR3 is CATSRDRRSAGYTF. CDR3 DNA sequence: TGTGCCACCAGCAGAGATCGCCGGAGTGCTGGCTACACCTTC.

V and J are TRBV19 and TRBJ1-2; D is unclear. The CDR3 runs to 12 residues. V was clipped by 5 bases and J by 3 bases, with 7 bases between them. In germline, CDR1 is LNHDA, CDR2 SQIVND (reference sequence). The CDR3 spells CASSEYDYGYTF. As DNA, the CDR3 is TGTGCCAGTAGTGAGTACGACTATGGCTACACCTTC.

The gene calls are TRBV6-5 and TRBJ1-1; D possibly corresponds to TRBD1 (5 bases). Per germline, CDR1 MNHEY and CDR2 SVGAGI. Trimming pared 0 bases from V and 5 bases from J, leaving 13 bases between. The CDR3 has 15 amino acids. CDR3 DNA: TGTGCCAGCAGTTACTCACCGGGGACTGGAACTGAAGCTTTCTTT. Its protein product is CASSYSPGTGTEAFF.

J is TRBJ1-2 and V is TRBV3-1 (or the pseudogene TRBV3-2); D is perhaps TRBD1 (6 bases). The V end lost 1 base, the J end lost 8 bases, and 17 bases lay between the germline ends. This CDR3 has 15 residues. Looked up from germline, CDR1 is LGHDT and CDR2 is YNNKEL (reference sequence). The CDR3 nucleotides read TGTGCCAGCAGCCAAGTGCCCGTGGGGGCGCGAGGCTACACCTTC. Residues: CASSQVPVGARGYTF.